Reported below is one T cell receptor (beta chain). Its target is not known. H&E slides confirmed each diagnosis, reviewed by two pathologists independently. Premalignant or tumor cells were enriched by macro-dissection after pathologic assessment. This sample is part of a study of immune evolution from preneoplasia to lung adenocarcinoma. Study findings and constraints: Later-stage lesions seemingly showed higher T cell density and diversity than normal lung.

Germline CDR1 is MGHRA and CDR2 is YSYEKL. Trimming stripped 1 base from V and 4 bases from J, with 13 bases between. The CDR3 covers 16 residues. The method was immunoSEQ multiplex PCR; TCRdb's version includes in-frame clones alone and lacks a portion of them. The table has about 11,000 clones, 60% to 85% seen once. This TCR derives from a person aged 55 to 79 with lung adenocarcinoma. The chain combines TRBV4-1 with TRBJ1-4; possible D gene TRBD1, 5 bases. Sequenced sample: FFPE minimally invasive lung adenocarcinoma tissue. The CDR3 protein is CASSQGNRLYNEKLFF. The CDR3 coding sequence is TGCGCCAGCAGCCAAGGGAACAGGTTATATAATGAAAAACTGTTTTTT.